The 14 T cell receptor beta chains listed next were all sequenced from one sample in a study of T cell repertoires in cytomegalovirus infection. TCRdb independently ran MiXCR on the reads; one entry per CDR3 protein. The sample holds more than 650,000 distinct CDR3 sequences, 35% seen once. The source material was PBMCs. The receptors were sampled from a human donor in good health (CMV status not recorded). Some clones in this sample may be carry-over from other donors' samples.

The V and J genes are TRBV29-1 and TRBJ1-2; 8 nucleotides align to TRBD1. Germline V gene data show CDR1 as SQVTM and CDR2 as ANQGSEA. V lost 5 bases to trimming and J lost 2 bases; unmatched junction nucleotides: 4. This CDR3 contains 13 residues. CDR3 bases: TGCAGCGTTACCCGGACAGGGAACTATGGCTACACCTTC. This codes for CSVTRTGNYGYTF.

This clonotype was seen a few times. The chain combines TRBV14 with TRBJ2-5; no reliable D call. CDR1 and CDR2 from the germline V gene are SGHDN and FVKESK. The CDR3 sequence is 14 residues long. V was shortened by 4 bases and J by 2 bases, with 11 bases between the two germline ends. The CDR3 loop reads CASSPWTSQETQYF. In DNA form, the CDR3 reads TGTGCCAGCAGCCCCTGGACCTCACAAGAGACCCAGTACTTC. Filled out from reference TRBV14 and TRBJ2-5, the complete variable domain reads EAGVTQFPSHSVIEKGQTVTLRCDPISGHDNLYWYRRVMGKEIKFLLHFVKESKQDESGMPNNRFLAERTGGTYSTLKVQPAELEDSGVYFCASSPWTSQETQYFGPGTRLLVL.

The gene calls are TRBV6-8 and TRBJ2-7; D call uncertain. The CDR3 spans 14 residues. Trimming pared 6 bases from V and 4 bases from J, leaving 16 bases between. CDR1 and CDR2 (germline): MNHGY, SAAAGT. The CDR3 bases are TGTGCCAGCAGACCCCTAGGTAGTCGGTACGAGCAGTACTTC. It yields the protein CASRPLGSRYEQYF.

This clonotype occurred a few times. V is TRBV27 and J is TRBJ2-5; D possibly corresponds to TRBD2 (7 bases). Germline V gene data show CDR1 as MNHEY and CDR2 as SMNVEV (reference sequence). The CDR3 totals 14 residues. V lost 2 bases and J 3 bases, leaving 10 bases between the germline ends. In nucleotides, the CDR3 is TGTGCCAGCAGTTTAGGGGGGGCCGAAGAGACCCAGTACTTC. It encodes CASSLGGAEETQYF.

The rearrangement links TRBV12-3 or TRBV12-4 to TRBJ2-1; the D is unclear. Trimming removed 1 base from V and 7 bases from J, with 8 bases in between. The CDR3 sequence is 13 residues long. In DNA form, the CDR3 reads TGTGCCAGCAGTTTAGTAAGTCCTAATGAGCAGTTCTTC. It encodes CASSLVSPNEQFF.

At least ten counts were recorded for this clonotype. V is TRBV7-2 and J is TRBJ1-2; tentatively, D is TRBD1 (5 bases). In germline, CDR1 is SGHTA, CDR2 FQGNSA. The CDR3 length is 16 residues. V gave up 1 base and J gave up 0 bases, with 12 bases separating them. CDR3 DNA sequence: TGTGCCAGCAGCTTAGTTAGTGGGGCAGCTAACTATGGCTACACCTTC. As protein: CASSLVSGAANYGYTF.

The chain uses TRBV6-2 or TRBV6-3 and TRBJ2-1; TRBD2 matches at 12 bases. J lost 7 bases, V lost 7 bases, and 8 bases had no gene match. The CDR3 is made up of 15 amino acids. Germline lookup yields CDR1 MNHEY and CDR2 SVGEGT. The chain's CDR3 is CASTLAGGPTNEQFF. As DNA, the CDR3 is TGTGCCAGCACGCTAGCGGGGGGGCCAACGAATGAGCAGTTCTTC.

J is TRBJ1-5 and V is TRBV6-2 or TRBV6-3; 7 nucleotides align to TRBD1. The CDR3 runs 16 residues. Germline values: CDR1 MNHEY, CDR2 SVGEGT. After removal of 5 bases from V and 0 bases from J, the junction contained 7 bases not matched to a gene. CDR3 DNA: TGTGCCAGCAGTCACGAACAGGGGATTAGCAATCAGCCCCAGCATTTT. Translation gives CASSHEQGISNQPQHF.

V gene TRBV12-3 or TRBV12-4 combines with J gene TRBJ2-3; 7 nucleotides align to TRBD2. V lost 6 bases, J lost 2 bases, and 5 bases stayed unmatched. This CDR3 spans 14 amino acids. CDR3 loop: CASRTAGLTDTQYF. The CDR3 DNA reads TGTGCCAGCAGAACAGCGGGACTCACAGATACGCAGTATTTT.

This clonotype showed up just once. The V call is TRBV24-1, the J call TRBJ2-2, with 7 bases fitting TRBD1. Germline CDR1 is KGHDR and CDR2 is SFDVKD. The CDR3 is 15 residues long. Trimming cost V 0 bases and J 6 bases; bases outside gene matches: 3. This CDR3 is CATSDLRQGAGELFF. The DNA of the CDR3 is TGTGCCACCAGTGATTTGCGGCAGGGGGCCGGGGAGCTGTTTTTT.

V is TRBV2 and J is TRBJ1-6; TRBD1 is a possible D gene (6 bases). Looked up from germline, CDR1 is SNHLY and CDR2 is FYNNEI. Trimming shortened V by 6 bases and J by 7 bases, and 13 bases separated the two germline ends. The CDR3 has 14 amino acids. The CDR3 DNA sequence: TGTGCCAGCAGCATACAGGGTGAGAATTCACCCCTCCACTTT. Its translation is CASSIQGENSPLHF. Full variable domain (outside the CDR3, taken from reference TRBV2 and TRBJ1-6): EPEVTQTPSHQVTQMGQEVILRCVPISNHLYFYWYRQILGQKVEFLVSFYNNEISEKSEIFDDQFSVERPDGSNFTLKIRSTKLEDSAMYFCASSIQGENSPLHFGNGTRLTVT.

There are a few counts of this clonotype. J is TRBJ1-2 and V is TRBV6-8; weak D call: TRBD1 (6 bases). The germline V gene encodes CDR1 MNHGY and CDR2 SAAAGT. The CDR3 length is 17 residues. Trimming cost V 2 bases and J 2 bases, with 18 bases left between them. The CDR3 coding sequence is TGTGCCAGCAGTTACGCTCTCGGGACACCCCAAAACTATGGCTACACCTTC. It yields the protein CASSYALGTPQNYGYTF.

Comment on this clonotype: The junction does not match germline at one end; this may be a read error. V and J are TRBV28 and TRBJ1-1; 7 bases are shared with TRBD1. The CDR3 length is 16 residues. In germline, CDR1 is MDHEN, CDR2 SYDVKM. The CDR3 sequence is CAISLMGDSGKTEAFF. The CDR3 nucleotides are TGTGCCATCAGTTTAATGGGGGACAGTGGAAAAACTGAAGCTTTCTTT. The full variable domain, in which reference TRBV28 and TRBJ1-1 provide the parts outside the CDR3, is DVKVTQSSRYLVKRTGEKVFLECVQDMDHENMFWYRQDPGLGLRLIYFSYDVKMKEKGDIPEGYSVSREKKERFSLILESASTNQTSMYLCAISLMGDSGKTEAFFGQGTRLTVV.

This clonotype was detected ten times or more. The chain joins TRBV7-2 to TRBJ2-7; 11 bases match TRBD2. The CDR3 is 16 amino acids. Germline CDR1 reads SGHTA; CDR2 reads FQGNSA. The V segment lost 5 bases and the J segment 0 bases; nucleotides outside the gene matches: 6. In DNA, the CDR3 is TGTGCCAGCAGCCCGCCCGGACTAGCGGGCTCCTACGAGCAGTACTTC. It yields the protein CASSPPGLAGSYEQYF.